These 32 T cell receptor beta chains came from one sample sequenced in a study of cytomegalovirus exposure and HLA in healthy donors. In the PCR, 60 Vbeta and 13 Jbeta primers were used. The method was immunoSEQ multiplex PCR; TCRdb's version includes in-frame clones alone and lacks a portion of them. In the table there are about 89,000 clones, about 75% of which are singletons. Material for sequencing was PBMCs. These receptors originate from a man aged 25-45 years in good health and CMV-seropositive.

The chain combines TRBV14 with TRBJ2-3, with 8 bases that match TRBD2. The CDR3 length is 18 residues. The V and J ends lost 0 bases and 2 bases, in that order; junction bases with no gene match: 10. The germline gives CDR1 SGHDN, CDR2 FVKESK. This CDR3 is CASSQEPLLAVLTDTQYF. The CDR3 nucleotides read TGTGCCAGCAGCCAAGAGCCGCTACTAGCGGTCCTCACAGATACGCAGTATTTT.

The chain combines TRBV30 with TRBJ2-1, with 8 bases that match TRBD2. Germline V gives CDR1 GTSNPN, CDR2 SVGIG (reference sequence). This CDR3 spans 14 amino acids. With 3 bases clipped from V and 1 base from J, the junction kept 2 bases outside the gene matches. DNA for the CDR3: TGTGCCTGGAGACTAGCGGCGTCCTACAATGAGCAGTTCTTC. The encoded protein is CAWRLAASYNEQFF.

This chain links TRBV27 with TRBJ2-1; the D is unclear. Germline V lookup: CDR1 MNHEY, CDR2 SMNVEV (reference sequence). Deletions cut 1 base from V and 6 bases from J, with 13 bases between. The CDR3 runs 15 residues. Here the CDR3 DNA reads TGTGCCAGCAGTTTATTAGAGGCCGGCATCAATGAGCAGTTCTTC. This sequence encodes CASSLLEAGINEQFF.

In DNA, the CDR3 is TGTGCCAGTAGTCGGACAGGGTCGGGCAATCAGCCCCAGCATTTT. This gives the protein CASSRTGSGNQPQHF. The chain joins TRBV19 to TRBJ1-5; 8 nucleotides agree with TRBD1. Unmatched junction bases numbered 5, after V lost 5 bases and J lost 2 bases. The germline CDR1 and CDR2 sequences are LNHDA and SQIVND (reference sequence). The CDR3 sequence is 15 residues long.

V gene TRBV18 combines with J gene TRBJ2-5, with 8 nucleotides matching TRBD1. J lost 3 bases, V lost 3 bases, and 0 bases had no gene match. Germline V gives CDR1 KGHSH, CDR2 LQKENI. CDR3 size: 13 residues. The DNA of the CDR3 is TGTGCCAGCTCACCGGGACAGGAAGAGACCCAGTACTTC. It yields the protein CASSPGQEETQYF.

This clone was counted a single time. This rearrangement joins TRBV7-9 to TRBJ2-1, with TRBD2 matching over 7 bases. The CDR3 is 15 amino acids. V was pared by 6 bases and J by 9 bases, with 14 bases of the junction left unmatched. Germline assignment: CDR1 SEHNR and CDR2 FQNEAQ (reference sequence). CDR3 protein: CASRHGGSILGEQFF. The DNA of the CDR3 is TGTGCCAGCAGACACGGGGGGTCCATACTAGGTGAGCAGTTCTTC.

The chain uses TRBV7-2 and TRBJ2-1; 8 nucleotides align to TRBD1. CDR1 and CDR2 (germline): SGHTA, FQGNSA. The CDR3 is made up of 17 amino acids. Trimming removed 4 bases from V and 8 bases from J; junction bases left unmatched: 16. The CDR3 DNA is TGTGCCAGCAGCTCGGACAGGGAAGGACGGGATAACGATGAGCAGTTCTTC. It codes for CASSSDREGRDNDEQFF.

Regarding this clone: The same CDR3 also results from other DNA sequences found in this sample. This sequence joins TRBV4-1 and TRBJ2-5; TRBD2 might be the D (6 bases). The V gene lost 0 bases and the J gene lost 0 bases, with 11 bases spanning the gap. From germline, CDR1 is MGHRA and CDR2 YSYEKL. CDR3 length equals 16 residues. The CDR3 here is CASSQDSGYYQETQYF. The CDR3 region has the DNA TGCGCCAGCAGCCAAGACAGCGGGTACTACCAAGAGACCCAGTACTTC.

V is TRBV27 and J is TRBJ2-1; tentative D call: TRBD1 (5 bases). V was clipped by 11 bases and J by 3 bases, with 14 bases between them. Looked up from germline, CDR1 is MNHEY and CDR2 is SMNVEV (reference sequence). CDR3 size: 13 residues. The CDR3 here is CASIGHDYNEQFF. CDR3 nucleotide sequence: TGTGCCTCCATAGGACACGACTACAATGAGCAGTTCTTC.

The genes are TRBV6-5 and TRBJ1-1; TRBD1 is a possible D gene (6 bases). The V gene lost 2 bases and the J gene lost 5 bases, with 18 bases spanning the gap. The CDR3 spans 16 residues. The germline CDR1 and CDR2 sequences are MNHEY and SVGAGI. CDR3 protein: CASSYGLGGRMTEAFF. The CDR3 region has the DNA TGTGCCAGCAGTTACGGCTTGGGGGGGCGGATGACTGAAGCTTTCTTT.

The rearrangement uses TRBV4-1 and TRBJ1-2, with 8 bases aligning to TRBD1. Per germline, CDR1 MGHRA and CDR2 YSYEKL. V was clipped by 0 bases and J by 6 bases; unmatched bases: 15. The CDR3 runs to 18 residues. The CDR3: CASSQDYAGTGSTDGYTF. The CDR3 DNA follows: TGCGCCAGCAGCCAAGATTACGCAGGGACAGGCTCTACGGATGGCTACACCTTC.

The rearrangement joins TRBV5-1 to TRBJ2-5; TRBD2 matches at 14 bases. This CDR3 has 17 residues. With V trimmed by 0 bases and J by 6 bases, 7 bases remained unmatched. The germline CDR1 and CDR2 sequences are SGHRS and YFSETQ. CDR3: CASSLGLAGGVGKTQYF. The CDR3 DNA sequence: TGCGCCAGCAGCTTGGGACTAGCGGGGGGGGTCGGGAAGACCCAGTACTTC.

The V gene is TRBV11-2, the J gene TRBJ1-3; D is unclear. The CDR3 consists of 16 residues. The germline V gene has CDR1 SGHAT and CDR2 FQNNGV. Trimming left V 4 bases short and J 4 bases short, with 17 bases between. The CDR3 DNA is TGTGCCAGCAGCTCCCAGGCGTCGGGGTGGGGAAACACCATATATTTT. This encodes CASSSQASGWGNTIYF.

On this clone: A read error may account for a junction end that differs from germline. The rearrangement links TRBV7-9 to TRBJ2-7, with 7 nucleotides matching TRBD1. This CDR3 is built from 14 residues. Germline loops: CDR1 SEHNR, CDR2 FQNEAQ (reference sequence). As DNA, the CDR3 is TGTTCCAGCGGAGCCGACAGGGCTCTGGACGAGCAGTACTTC. Translation gives CSSGADRALDEQYF.

The rearrangement links TRBV19 to TRBJ1-1; 8 bases are a match to TRBD1. CDR1 is LNHDA, CDR2 SQIVND, per germline (reference sequence). The CDR3 length is 15 residues. Trimming cost V 5 bases and J 4 bases; bases outside gene matches: 9. CDR3 nucleotides: TGTGCCAGTAGTCCCGCGCAGGGGGCCCTCACTGAAGCTTTCTTT. This encodes CASSPAQGALTEAFF.

The chain employs TRBV9 and TRBJ2-2; D might be TRBD1 (5 bases). Trimming removed 3 bases at V and 6 bases at J, with 15 bases between. The CDR3 length is 15 residues. The germline V gene encodes CDR1 SGDLS and CDR2 YYNGEE. Here the CDR3 DNA reads TGTGCCAGCAGCGAAAACGCCAGGGCCCCCGGGGAGCTGTTTTTT. Residues: CASSENARAPGELFF.

The chain carries TRBV5-1 and TRBJ1-2; 9 nucleotides align to TRBD1. V was pared by 2 bases and J by 8 bases, with 16 bases of the junction left unmatched. This CDR3 comprises 17 residues. Germline V gives CDR1 SGHRS, CDR2 YFSETQ. This chain's CDR3 is CASSLVGTGPGFWGYTF. The CDR3 DNA is TGCGCCAGCAGCTTAGTTGGGACAGGGCCGGGATTCTGGGGCTACACCTTC.

The V gene is TRBV6-6, the J gene TRBJ2-1; maybe TRBD2 (6 bases). The CDR3 spans 16 residues. V dropped 8 bases and J dropped 0 bases, with 17 bases sitting between them. Per the germline V gene, CDR1 is MNHNY and CDR2 is SVGAGI (reference sequence). The CDR3: CASPGELGSSYNEQFF. The CDR3 DNA is TGTGCCAGCCCGGGGGAACTGGGCAGCTCCTACAATGAGCAGTTCTTC.

The rearrangement links TRBV29-1 to TRBJ1-1; D may be TRBD1 (6 bases). V lost 6 bases and J 6 bases, leaving 20 bases between the germline ends. CDR1 and CDR2 from the germline V gene are SQVTM and ANQGSEA. The CDR3 extends over 14 amino acids. CDR3 coding DNA: TGCAGCGTCGTTGACAGGACCCCCGTGGCTGAAGCTTTCTTT. This sequence encodes CSVVDRTPVAEAFF.

The chain couples TRBV30 to TRBJ2-7; 9 bases match TRBD2. The length of the CDR3 is 15 residues. Per germline, CDR1 GTSNPN and CDR2 SVGIG (reference sequence). The V segment lost 2 bases and the J segment 2 bases; nucleotides outside the gene matches: 7. CDR3 loop: CAWSSGGHNTYEQYF. The CDR3 nucleotides read TGTGCCTGGAGTAGCGGGGGGCACAACACCTACGAGCAGTACTTC.

V gene TRBV4-3 combines with J gene TRBJ2-7; D unresolved. Germline CDR1 reads LGHNA; CDR2 reads YSLEER. The CDR3 runs 13 residues. Between the trimmed V and J ends, which lost 4 bases and 2 bases, there was a span of 9 bases. In DNA, the CDR3 is TGCGCCAGCAGCCCCGACATCACCTACGAGCAGTACTTC. Translating gives CASSPDITYEQYF.

A remark on this clone: The junction departs from the called germline gene at one end, perhaps through a read error. The chain combines TRBV7-9 with TRBJ2-6; TRBD1 agrees at 8 bases. There are 16 residues in the CDR3. In germline, CDR1 is SEHNR, CDR2 FQNEAQ (reference sequence). The CDR3 loop is CSSSSDRVSGANVLTF. DNA for the CDR3: TGTTCCAGCAGCTCGGACAGGGTCTCTGGGGCCAACGTCCTGACTTTC.

The CDR3 nucleotides read TGTGCCAGCATAGGGGGGGTAGCAGATACGCAGTATTTT. It is translated as CASIGGVADTQYF. The chain recombines TRBV2 with TRBJ2-3; D may be TRBD2 (7 bases). CDR1 and CDR2 (germline): SNHLY, FYNNEI. V shed 7 bases and J shed 4 bases, with 12 bases lying between them. The CDR3 has 13 residues.

V is TRBV7-9 and J is TRBJ1-5; 7 bases line up with TRBD1. The CDR3 has 15 amino acids. In germline, CDR1 is SEHNR, CDR2 FQNEAQ (reference sequence). The V gene end was trimmed by 4 bases and the J gene end by 2 bases; junction bases not matched to a gene: 5. The DNA of the CDR3 is TGTGCCAGCAGCTATGGGGACAGAGGCAATCAGCCCCAGCATTTT. This gives the protein CASSYGDRGNQPQHF.

The V call is TRBV5-1, the J call TRBJ2-5; D not resolved. The J call may not be correct, given that the DNA end is closer to TRBJ2-7. CDR3 length: 13 residues. Germline V lookup: CDR1 SGHRS, CDR2 YFSETQ. The CDR3 region is CASSLAQAYEQYF. The CDR3 DNA sequence: TGCGCCAGCAGCTTGGCGCAGGCCTACGAGCAGTACTTC.

The chain has TRBV2 and TRBJ2-7, with TRBD1 matching over 12 bases. The V gene end was trimmed by 4 bases and the J gene end by 7 bases; junction bases not matched to a gene: 8. The CDR3 consists of 15 residues. CDR1 SNHLY and CDR2 FYNNEI come from the germline V gene. The CDR3 reads CASSAGSGQGAEQYF. CDR3 DNA: TGTGCCAGCAGTGCTGGTTCGGGACAGGGGGCTGAGCAGTACTTC.

Only a few counts were recorded for this clone. V gene TRBV4-3 combines with J gene TRBJ2-1; 7 nucleotides match TRBD2. The CDR3 loop spans 13 amino acids. Germline CDR1 LGHNA, CDR2 YSLEER. J lost 8 bases, V lost 1 base, and 2 bases had no gene match. The CDR3 DNA reads TGCGCCAGCAGCCAAGCGGGGGGATATGAGCAGTTCTTC. Translated, it gives CASSQAGGYEQFF.

The chain links TRBV13 to TRBJ1-5, with 9 bases lining up with TRBD1. CDR1 is PRHDT and CDR2 is FYEKMQ in the germline V gene (reference sequence). V trimming: 5 bases; J trimming: 0 bases; junction bases outside the gene matches: 14. The CDR3 covers 19 residues. The CDR3 DNA is TGTGCCAGCAGCAATCCACAGGGGGCCAATACCGATAGCAATCAGCCCCAGCATTTT. Its translation: CASSNPQGANTDSNQPQHF.

This clone has just a few counts. The chain combines TRBV5-6 with TRBJ2-7, with D maybe TRBD2 (5 bases). The CDR3 sequence is 15 residues long. With 3 bases removed from V and 1 base from J, the gap between germline ends came to 14 bases. CDR1 and CDR2 (germline): SGHDT, YYEEEE. This chain's CDR3 is CASSSNLDWSYEQYF. The CDR3 bases are TGTGCCAGCAGCTCGAACCTGGACTGGTCCTACGAGCAGTACTTC.

The chain combines TRBV19 with TRBJ2-2, with no clear D. Germline lookup yields CDR1 LNHDA and CDR2 SQIVND (reference sequence). CDR3 size: 12 residues. Trimming left V 7 bases short and J 6 bases short, with 9 bases between. The CDR3 sequence is CASIEFPGELFF. The CDR3 DNA follows: TGTGCCAGTATTGAGTTTCCCGGGGAGCTGTTTTTT.

This clone was observed once. Other DNA sequences in this specimen translate into the identical CDR3. The chain couples TRBV19 to TRBJ1-4; D might be TRBD1 (5 bases). Germline V gene data show CDR1 as LNHDA and CDR2 as SQIVND (reference sequence). Trimming removed 6 bases at V and 6 bases at J, with 17 bases between. The CDR3 totals 15 residues. CDR3 nucleotides: TGTGCCAGTAGGTTCCACAGGCTTACCGATGAAAAACTGTTTTTT. Translated, it gives CASRFHRLTDEKLFF.

The chain has TRBV4-1 and TRBJ2-2, with 8 bases matching TRBD2. The V segment lost 3 bases and the J segment 6 bases; nucleotides outside the gene matches: 9. The CDR3 consists of 16 residues. From germline, CDR1 is MGHRA and CDR2 YSYEKL. The CDR3 region is CASSHEYRGGSGELFF. DNA of the CDR3: TGCGCCAGCAGCCATGAATACCGGGGGGGCTCCGGGGAGCTGTTTTTT.